The rows below give T cell receptor beta chains drawn from one sample of a study of identical twins. MiXCR, run by TCRdb on the 5' RACE reads, gives a single entry per CDR3 protein. This sample has some 900,000 distinct CDR3 sequences, with 9% to 15% found just once. The same data also contributed to another study, on yellow fever vaccine responses in identical twins.

The sequenced material came from PBMCs. These receptor sequences come from a woman aged 18 to 35 in good health. The CDR3 runs from the conserved cysteine through the conserved F or W. The order of the fields is V gene, D gene, J gene, clone size, CDR3 protein, CDR3 DNA. The D gene is left open where the match is weak. The size entry is marked missing in some rows and otherwise reads once, few, many or a size class.

V: TRBV10-1
D: .
J: TRBJ2-3
size: .
CDR3: CASSDATIFAQYF
DNA: TGCGCCAGCAGTGATGCAACGATCTTCGCGCAGTATTTT

V: TRBV7-9
D: .
J: TRBJ2-1
size: many
CDR3: CASSLLEGGEQFF
DNA: TGTGCCAGCAGCTTATTGGAGGGAGGCGAGCAGTTCTTC

V: TRBV4-2
D: .
J: TRBJ2-2
size: many
CDR3: CASSPRQEVNTGELFF
DNA: TGTGCCAGCAGCCCCCGACAGGAGGTGAACACCGGGGAGCTGTTTTTT

V: TRBV20-1
D: .
J: TRBJ2-7
size: few
CDR3: CSASSPRLEQYF
DNA: TGCAGTGCTAGCAGTCCCCGCCTCGAGCAGTACTTC

V: TRBV4-2
D: .
J: TRBJ2-3
size: few
CDR3: CASSQGQGIGTDTQYF
DNA: TGTGCCAGCAGCCAAGGCCAGGGGATAGGGACAGATACGCAGTATTTT

V: TRBV2
D: TRBD1
J: TRBJ2-4
size: .
CDR3: CASTPQGTLIDKNIQYF
DNA: TGTGCCAGCACCCCACAGGGGACCCTGATTGACAAAAACATTCAGTACTTC

V: TRBV9
D: .
J: TRBJ2-2
size: few
CDR3: CASSVTTSTGELFF
DNA: TGTGCCAGCAGCGTAACCACATCTACCGGGGAGCTGTTTTTT

V: TRBV5-5
D: TRBD1
J: TRBJ1-1
size: few
CDR3: CASSATGAAGNTEAFF
DNA: TGTGCCAGCAGCGCTACAGGGGCCGCGGGGAACACTGAAGCTTTCTTT

V: TRBV4-1
D: TRBD1
J: TRBJ1-2
size: .
CDR3: CASSQSSQGVSYYGYTF
DNA: TGCGCCAGCAGCCAATCGTCACAGGGGGTCAGTTACTATGGCTACACCTTC

V: TRBV20-1
D: .
J: TRBJ1-1
size: .
CDR3: CSARAHGESITEAFF
DNA: TGCAGTGCTAGAGCCCACGGGGAGAGCATCACTGAAGCTTTCTTT

V: TRBV7-9
D: TRBD1
J: TRBJ2-2
size: many
CDR3: CASSFTGGTGELFF
DNA: TGTGCCAGCAGCTTCACAGGGGGCACCGGGGAGCTGTTTTTT

V: TRBV6-1
D: TRBD2
J: TRBJ2-1
size: .
CDR3: CASRGRGGYVNEQFF
DNA: TGTGCCAGCAGGGGGAGGGGCGGGTACGTCAATGAGCAGTTCTTC

V: TRBV27
D: .
J: TRBJ1-6
size: few
CDR3: CASSFGGESPLHF
DNA: TGTGCCAGCAGTTTCGGGGGCGAGTCACCCCTCCACTTT

V: TRBV12-3/TRBV12-4
D: .
J: TRBJ2-1
size: many
CDR3: CASSLSASSYNEQFF
DNA: TGTGCCAGCAGTTTGTCGGCGAGCTCCTACAATGAGCAGTTCTTC

V: TRBV11-2
D: .
J: TRBJ2-2
size: .
CDR3: CASSLVRQGRPGELFF
DNA: TGTGCCAGCAGCTTAGTACGGCAGGGGCGGCCCGGGGAGCTGTTTTTT

V: TRBV7-2
D: .
J: TRBJ2-1
size: .
CDR3: CASSSATRLAVGYNEQFF
DNA: TGTGCCAGCAGTTCAGCTACCCGACTGGCAGTAGGCTACAATGAGCAGTTCTTC

V: TRBV7-9
D: .
J: TRBJ2-5
size: .
CDR3: CAISQGTSGETQYF
DNA: TGTGCCATCAGCCAAGGGACTTCCGGGGAGACCCAGTACTTC

V: TRBV20-1
D: TRBD1
J: TRBJ2-3
size: .
CDR3: CSARSPPTGVFTDTQYF
DNA: TGCAGTGCTAGGTCCCCCCCCACAGGGGTATTCACAGATACGCAGTATTTT

V: TRBV5-1
D: .
J: TRBJ2-1
size: many
CDR3: CASSLERGVDEQFF
DNA: TGCGCCAGCAGCCTCGAGAGGGGGGTAGATGAGCAGTTCTTC

V: TRBV7-2
D: .
J: TRBJ1-2
size: .
CDR3: CASSLAHRNYGYTF
DNA: TGTGCCAGCAGCTTAGCCCACAGGAACTATGGCTACACCTTC

V: TRBV10-1
D: .
J: TRBJ2-1
size: few
CDR3: CASRGDTDPNEQFF
DNA: TGCGCCAGCAGGGGGGACACCGACCCCAATGAGCAGTTCTTC

V: TRBV14
D: .
J: TRBJ2-2
size: .
CDR3: CASSPLRFGELFF
DNA: TGTGCCAGCAGCCCCCTTAGGTTCGGGGAGCTGTTTTTT

V: TRBV28
D: .
J: TRBJ2-3
size: .
CDR3: CASSLDLGSTDTQYF
DNA: TGTGCCAGCAGTTTGGATTTGGGAAGCACAGATACGCAGTATTTT

V: TRBV13
D: TRBD1
J: TRBJ2-1
size: .
CDR3: CASSPPTGLVDNEQFF
DNA: TGTGCCAGCAGCCCCCCGACAGGGTTGGTAGACAATGAGCAGTTCTTC

V: TRBV20-1
D: TRBD1
J: TRBJ2-3
size: .
CDR3: CSRAGQDTDTQYF
DNA: TGCAGCCGTGCGGGACAGGACACAGATACGCAGTATTTT

V: TRBV20-1
D: .
J: TRBJ1-6
size: many
CDR3: CSARVPYGSSPLHF
DNA: TGCAGTGCTAGAGTACCATACGGCAGTTCACCCCTCCACTTT

V: TRBV5-1
D: TRBD1
J: TRBJ2-5
size: many
CDR3: CASSLARDRKETQYF
DNA: TGCGCCAGCAGCTTGGCCCGGGACAGAAAAGAGACCCAGTACTTC

V: TRBV28
D: TRBD2
J: TRBJ2-3
size: .
CDR3: CASSSRPHKLAGGPSDTQYF
DNA: TGTGCCAGCAGTTCCCGCCCCCATAAATTAGCGGGAGGGCCTTCGGATACGCAGTATTTT

V: TRBV29-1
D: TRBD2
J: TRBJ2-7
size: .
CDR3: CSVGLAGAQDEQYF
DNA: TGCAGCGTTGGACTAGCGGGAGCTCAGGACGAGCAGTACTTC

V: TRBV29-1
D: .
J: TRBJ2-5
size: few
CDR3: CSVEVEGNPQETQYF
DNA: TGCAGCGTTGAAGTGGAGGGGAATCCCCAAGAGACCCAGTACTTC

V: TRBV6-5
D: .
J: TRBJ2-3
size: .
CDR3: CASSYSALIVGSTDTQYF
DNA: TGTGCCAGCAGTTACTCGGCGTTGATTGTGGGCAGCACAGATACGCAGTATTTT

V: TRBV5-6
D: TRBD2
J: TRBJ2-1
size: .
CDR3: CASRTSGRLVYNEQFF
DNA: TGTGCCAGCAGGACTAGCGGGAGGTTAGTCTACAATGAGCAGTTCTTC